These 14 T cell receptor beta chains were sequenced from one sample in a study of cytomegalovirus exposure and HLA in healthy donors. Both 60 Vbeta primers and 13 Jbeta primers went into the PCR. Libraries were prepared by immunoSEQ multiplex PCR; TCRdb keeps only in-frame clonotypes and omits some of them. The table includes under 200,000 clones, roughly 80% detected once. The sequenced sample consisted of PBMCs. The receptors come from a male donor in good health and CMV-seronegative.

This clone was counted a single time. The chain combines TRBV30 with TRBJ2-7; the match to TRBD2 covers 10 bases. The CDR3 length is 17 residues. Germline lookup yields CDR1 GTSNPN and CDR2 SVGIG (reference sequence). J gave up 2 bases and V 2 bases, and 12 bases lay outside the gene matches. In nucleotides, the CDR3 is TGTGCCTGGAGTCACAGGGCTAGCGGGAGAGGGACCTACGAGCAGTACTTC. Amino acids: CAWSHRASGRGTYEQYF.

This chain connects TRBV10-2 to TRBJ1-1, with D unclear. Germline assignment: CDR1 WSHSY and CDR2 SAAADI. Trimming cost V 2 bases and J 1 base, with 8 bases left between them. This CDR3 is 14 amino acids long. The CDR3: CASSERQTNTEAFF. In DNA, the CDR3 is TGCGCCAGCAGTGAGCGACAAACGAACACTGAAGCTTTCTTT.

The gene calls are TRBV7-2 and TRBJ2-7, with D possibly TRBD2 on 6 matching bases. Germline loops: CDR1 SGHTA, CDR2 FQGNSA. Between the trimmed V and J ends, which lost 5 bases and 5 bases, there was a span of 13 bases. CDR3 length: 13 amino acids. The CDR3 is CASSQEAGNEQYF. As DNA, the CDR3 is TGTGCCAGCAGCCAAGAGGCGGGAAACGAGCAGTACTTC.

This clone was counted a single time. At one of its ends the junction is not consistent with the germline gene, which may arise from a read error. This CDR3 is CAVSESRQSYEQYF. The CDR3 DNA reads TGTGCCGTCAGTGAGTCGCGACAGAGCTACGAGCAGTACTTC. The J gene is TRBJ2-7, the V gene TRBV10-3; tentative D call: TRBD1 (5 bases). CDR1 and CDR2 from the germline V gene are ENHRY and SYGVKD. This CDR3 is 14 amino acids long.

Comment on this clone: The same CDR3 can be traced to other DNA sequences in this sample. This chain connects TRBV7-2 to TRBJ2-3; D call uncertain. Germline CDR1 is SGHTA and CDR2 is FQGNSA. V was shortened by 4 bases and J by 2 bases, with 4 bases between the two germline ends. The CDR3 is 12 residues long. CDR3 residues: CASSSYTDTQYF. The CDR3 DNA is TGTGCCAGCAGCTCTTACACAGATACGCAGTATTTT. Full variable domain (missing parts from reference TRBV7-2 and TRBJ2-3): GAGVSQSPSNKVTEKGKDVELRCDPISGHTALYWYRQSLGQGLEFLIYFQGNSAPDKSGLPSDRFSAERTGGSVSTLTIQRTQQEDSAVYLCASSSYTDTQYFGPGTRLTVL.

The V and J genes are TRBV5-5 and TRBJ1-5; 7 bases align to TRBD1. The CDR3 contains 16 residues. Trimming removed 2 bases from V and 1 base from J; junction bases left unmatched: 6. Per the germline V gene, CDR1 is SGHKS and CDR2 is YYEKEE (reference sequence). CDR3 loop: CASSLEGATSNQPQHF. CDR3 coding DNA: TGTGCCAGCAGCTTAGAGGGGGCGACGAGCAATCAGCCCCAGCATTTT.

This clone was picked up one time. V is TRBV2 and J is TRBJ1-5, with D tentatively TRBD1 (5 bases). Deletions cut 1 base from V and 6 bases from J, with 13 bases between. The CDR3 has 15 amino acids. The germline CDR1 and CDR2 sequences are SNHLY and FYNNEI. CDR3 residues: CASSEEAGWTQPQHF. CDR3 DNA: TGTGCCAGCAGTGAAGAGGCAGGGTGGACTCAGCCCCAGCATTTT.

In DNA, the CDR3 is TGTGCCAGCAGGAGGTCCGACACAGATACGCAGTATTTT. It codes for CASRRSDTDTQYF. This rearrangement joins TRBV7-9 to TRBJ2-3; D ambiguous. With 6 bases removed from V and 2 bases from J, the gap between germline ends came to 9 bases. This CDR3 has 13 amino acids. Germline lookup yields CDR1 SEHNR and CDR2 FQNEAQ (reference sequence). The complete variable domain, with remaining parts taken from reference TRBV7-9 and TRBJ2-3, reads DTGVSQNPRHKITKRGQNVTFRCDPISEHNRLYWYRQTLGQGPEFLTYFQNEAQLEKSRLLSDRFSAERPKGSFSTLEIQRTEQGDSAMYLCASRRSDTDTQYFGPGTRLTVL.

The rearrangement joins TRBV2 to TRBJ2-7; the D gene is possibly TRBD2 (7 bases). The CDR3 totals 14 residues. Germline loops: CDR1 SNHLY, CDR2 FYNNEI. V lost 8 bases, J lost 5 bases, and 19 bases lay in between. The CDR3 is CASPGGGGSHEQYF. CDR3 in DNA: TGTGCCAGCCCTGGGGGAGGGGGGTCCCACGAGCAGTACTTC.

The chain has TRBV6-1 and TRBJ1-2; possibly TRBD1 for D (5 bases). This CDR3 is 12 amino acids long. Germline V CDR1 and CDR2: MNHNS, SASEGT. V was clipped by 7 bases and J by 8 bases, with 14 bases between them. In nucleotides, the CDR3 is TGTGCCAGCACCGCAGGGTCACGAGGCTACACCTTC. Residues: CASTAGSRGYTF.

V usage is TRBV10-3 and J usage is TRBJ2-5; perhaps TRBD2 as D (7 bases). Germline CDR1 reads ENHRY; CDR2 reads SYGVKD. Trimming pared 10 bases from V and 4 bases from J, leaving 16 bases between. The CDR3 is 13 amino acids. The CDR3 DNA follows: TGTGCCACAGAAGGGGGGGAGCGAGAGACCCAGTACTTC. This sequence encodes CATEGGERETQYF.

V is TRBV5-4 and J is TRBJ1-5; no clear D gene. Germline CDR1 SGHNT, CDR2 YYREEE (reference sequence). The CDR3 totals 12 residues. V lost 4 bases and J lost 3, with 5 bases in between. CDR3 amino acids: CASSRDNQPQHF. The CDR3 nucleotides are TGTGCCAGCAGCCGGGACAATCAGCCCCAGCATTTT.

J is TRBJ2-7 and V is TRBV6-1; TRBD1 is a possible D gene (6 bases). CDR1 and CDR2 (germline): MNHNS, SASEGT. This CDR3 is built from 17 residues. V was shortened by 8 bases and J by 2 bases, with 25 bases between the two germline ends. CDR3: CASRVALGRGLAYEQYF. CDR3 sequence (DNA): TGTGCCAGCCGTGTGGCCCTTGGAAGGGGGTTAGCCTACGAGCAGTACTTC.

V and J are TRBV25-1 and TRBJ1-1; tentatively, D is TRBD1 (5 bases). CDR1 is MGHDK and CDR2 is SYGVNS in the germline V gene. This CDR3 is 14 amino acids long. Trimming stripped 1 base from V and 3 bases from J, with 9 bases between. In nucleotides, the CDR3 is TGTGCCAGCAGTGAATGGGGGGATGACACTGAAGCTTTCTTT. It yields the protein CASSEWGDDTEAFF.